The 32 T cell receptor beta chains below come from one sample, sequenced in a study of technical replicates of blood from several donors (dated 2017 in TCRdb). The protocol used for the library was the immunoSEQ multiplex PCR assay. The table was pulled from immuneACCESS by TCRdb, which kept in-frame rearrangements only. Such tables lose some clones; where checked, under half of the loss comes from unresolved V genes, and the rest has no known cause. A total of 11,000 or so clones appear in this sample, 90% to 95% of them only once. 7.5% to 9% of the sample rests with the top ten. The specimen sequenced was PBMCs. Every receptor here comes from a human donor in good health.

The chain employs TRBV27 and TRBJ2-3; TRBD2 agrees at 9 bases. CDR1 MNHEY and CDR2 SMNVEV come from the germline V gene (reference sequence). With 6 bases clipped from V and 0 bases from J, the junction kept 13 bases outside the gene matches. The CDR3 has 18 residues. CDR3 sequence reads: CASSRGSAGGRSTDTQYF. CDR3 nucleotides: TGTGCCAGCAGCCGAGGGTCCGCGGGAGGGCGTAGCACAGATACGCAGTATTTT.

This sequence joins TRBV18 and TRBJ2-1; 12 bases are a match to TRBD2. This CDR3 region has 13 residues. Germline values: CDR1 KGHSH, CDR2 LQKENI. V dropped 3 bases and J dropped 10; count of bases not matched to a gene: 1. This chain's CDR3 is CASSPGLAGEQFF. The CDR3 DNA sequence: TGTGCCAGCTCACCGGGACTAGCGGGCGAGCAGTTCTTC.

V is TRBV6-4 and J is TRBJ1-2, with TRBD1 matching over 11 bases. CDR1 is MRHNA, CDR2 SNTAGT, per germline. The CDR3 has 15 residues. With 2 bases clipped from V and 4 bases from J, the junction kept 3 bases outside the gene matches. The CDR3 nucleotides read TGTGCCAGCAGTGACGTTGGACAGGGGGCCTATGGCTACACCTTC. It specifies CASSDVGQGAYGYTF.

The CDR3 reads CASRVGTYEQYF. The CDR3 DNA is TGTGCCAGCAGGGTAGGGACATACGAGCAGTACTTC. The chain combines TRBV28 with TRBJ2-7; tentatively, D is TRBD1 (6 bases). Germline CDR1 and CDR2: MDHEN and SYDVKM. The ends were cut back, 6 bases at V and 4 bases at J, with 10 bases in the middle. This CDR3 comprises 12 residues.

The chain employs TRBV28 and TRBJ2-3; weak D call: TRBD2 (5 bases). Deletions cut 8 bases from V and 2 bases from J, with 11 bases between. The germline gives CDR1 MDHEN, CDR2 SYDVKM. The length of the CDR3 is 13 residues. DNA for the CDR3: TGTGCCAGCGGGGTCGGGGTCACAGATACGCAGTATTTT. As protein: CASGVGVTDTQYF.

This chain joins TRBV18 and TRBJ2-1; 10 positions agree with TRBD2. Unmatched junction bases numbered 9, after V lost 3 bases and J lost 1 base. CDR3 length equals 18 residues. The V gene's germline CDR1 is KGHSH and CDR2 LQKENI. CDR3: CASSPLAGVGESYNEQFF. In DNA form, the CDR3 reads TGTGCCAGCTCACCGCTAGCGGGAGTGGGTGAATCCTACAATGAGCAGTTCTTC.

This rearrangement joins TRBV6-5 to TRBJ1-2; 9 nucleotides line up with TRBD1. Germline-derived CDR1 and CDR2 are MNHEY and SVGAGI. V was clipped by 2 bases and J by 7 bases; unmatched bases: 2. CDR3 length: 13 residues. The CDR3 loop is CASSYGTGSGYTF. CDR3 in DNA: TGTGCCAGCAGTTACGGGACAGGGAGTGGCTACACCTTC.

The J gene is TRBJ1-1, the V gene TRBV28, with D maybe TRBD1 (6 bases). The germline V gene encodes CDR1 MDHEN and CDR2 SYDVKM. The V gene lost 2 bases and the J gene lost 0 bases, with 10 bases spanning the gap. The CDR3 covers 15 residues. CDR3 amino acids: CASSLGTLMNTEAFF. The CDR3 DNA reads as TGTGCCAGCAGTTTAGGGACACTCATGAACACTGAAGCTTTCTTT.

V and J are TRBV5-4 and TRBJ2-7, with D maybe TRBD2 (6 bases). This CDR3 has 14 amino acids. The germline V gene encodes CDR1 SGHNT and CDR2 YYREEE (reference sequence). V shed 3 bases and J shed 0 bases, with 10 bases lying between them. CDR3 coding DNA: TGTGCCAGCAGCTCAGGGACTGCCTCCTACGAGCAGTACTTC. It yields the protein CASSSGTASYEQYF.

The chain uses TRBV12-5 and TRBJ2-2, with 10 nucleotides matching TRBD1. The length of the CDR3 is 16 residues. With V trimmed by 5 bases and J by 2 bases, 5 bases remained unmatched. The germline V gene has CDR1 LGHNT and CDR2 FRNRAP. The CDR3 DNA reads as TGTGCTAGTGGTCTACGGACAGGGGGTAACACCGGGGAGCTGTTTTTT. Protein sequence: CASGLRTGGNTGELFF. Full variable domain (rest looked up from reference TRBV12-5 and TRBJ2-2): DARVTQTPRHKVTEMGQEVTMRCQPILGHNTVFWYRQTMMQGLELLAYFRNRAPLDDSGMPKDRFSAEMPDATLATLKIQPSEPRDSAVYFCASGLRTGGNTGELFFGEGSRLTVL.

The CDR3 protein is CASSSGQIYGYTF. The CDR3 bases are TGCGCCAGCAGCTCCGGACAGATCTATGGCTACACCTTC. The rearrangement links TRBV5-1 to TRBJ1-2, with D perhaps matching TRBD1 (6 bases). Trimming stripped 3 bases from V and 4 bases from J, with 10 bases between. Germline V gives CDR1 SGHRS, CDR2 YFSETQ. The CDR3 contains 13 residues.

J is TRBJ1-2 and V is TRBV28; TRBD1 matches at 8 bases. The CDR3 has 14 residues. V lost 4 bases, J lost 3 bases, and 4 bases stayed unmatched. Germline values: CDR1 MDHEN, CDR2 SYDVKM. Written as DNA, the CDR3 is TGTGCCAGCAGTTCCTCAGGGGGCGACTATGGCTACACCTTC. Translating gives CASSSSGGDYGYTF.

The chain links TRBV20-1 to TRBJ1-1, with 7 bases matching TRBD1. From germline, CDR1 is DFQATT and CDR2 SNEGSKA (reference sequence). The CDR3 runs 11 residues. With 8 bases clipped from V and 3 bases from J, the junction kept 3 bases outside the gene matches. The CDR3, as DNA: TGCAGTATAACAGGGGACACTGAAGCTTTCTTT. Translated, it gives CSITGDTEAFF.

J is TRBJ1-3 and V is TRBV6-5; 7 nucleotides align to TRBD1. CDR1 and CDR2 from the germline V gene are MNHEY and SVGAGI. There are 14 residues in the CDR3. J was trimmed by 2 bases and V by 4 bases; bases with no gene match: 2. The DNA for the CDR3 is TGTGCCAGCAGTTTCGGGACAGCTGGAAACACCATATATTTT. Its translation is CASSFGTAGNTIYF.

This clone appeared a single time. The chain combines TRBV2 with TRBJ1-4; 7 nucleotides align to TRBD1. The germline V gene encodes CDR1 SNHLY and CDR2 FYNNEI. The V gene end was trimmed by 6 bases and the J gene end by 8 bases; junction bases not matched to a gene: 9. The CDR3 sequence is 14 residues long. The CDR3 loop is CASRHDRAGEKLFF. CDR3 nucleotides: TGTGCCAGCAGGCACGACAGGGCAGGGGAAAAACTGTTTTTT.

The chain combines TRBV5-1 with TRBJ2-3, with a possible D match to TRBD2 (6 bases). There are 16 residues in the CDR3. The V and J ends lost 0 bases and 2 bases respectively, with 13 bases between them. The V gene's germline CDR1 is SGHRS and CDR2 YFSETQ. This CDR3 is CASSLGLSGDTDTQYF. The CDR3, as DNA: TGCGCCAGCAGCTTGGGACTTAGCGGAGACACAGATACGCAGTATTTT.

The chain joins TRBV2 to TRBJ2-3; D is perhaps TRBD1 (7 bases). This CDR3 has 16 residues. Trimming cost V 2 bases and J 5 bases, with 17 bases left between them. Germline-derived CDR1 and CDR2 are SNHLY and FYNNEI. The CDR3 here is CASSEQGGGWEDTQYF. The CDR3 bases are TGTGCCAGCAGTGAACAGGGGGGCGGGTGGGAAGATACGCAGTATTTT.

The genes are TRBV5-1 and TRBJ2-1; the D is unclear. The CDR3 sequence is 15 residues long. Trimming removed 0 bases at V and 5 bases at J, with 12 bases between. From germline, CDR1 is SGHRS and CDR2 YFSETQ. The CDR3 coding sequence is TGCGCCAGCAGCTTGGCCGAGGTAGCTCACAATGAGCAGTTCTTC. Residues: CASSLAEVAHNEQFF.

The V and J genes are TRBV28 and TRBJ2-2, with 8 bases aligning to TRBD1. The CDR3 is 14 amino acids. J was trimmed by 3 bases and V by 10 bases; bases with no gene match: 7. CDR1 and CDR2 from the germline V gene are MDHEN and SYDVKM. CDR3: CATAGTGYTGELFF. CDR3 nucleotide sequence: TGTGCCACTGCCGGGACAGGCTACACCGGGGAGCTGTTTTTT.

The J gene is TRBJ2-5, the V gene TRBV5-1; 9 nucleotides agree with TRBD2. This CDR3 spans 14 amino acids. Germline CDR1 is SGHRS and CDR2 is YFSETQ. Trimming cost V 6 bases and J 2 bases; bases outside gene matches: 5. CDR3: CASTMTSGQETQYF. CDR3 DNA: TGCGCCAGCACCATGACTAGCGGACAAGAGACCCAGTACTTC.

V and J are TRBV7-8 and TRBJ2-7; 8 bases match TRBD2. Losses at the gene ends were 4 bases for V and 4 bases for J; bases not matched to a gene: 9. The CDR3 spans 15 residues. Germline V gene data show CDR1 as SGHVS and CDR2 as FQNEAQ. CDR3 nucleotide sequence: TGTGCCAGCAGCTCCCGCGGTAGCGGGACTTACGAGCAGTACTTC. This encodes CASSSRGSGTYEQYF.

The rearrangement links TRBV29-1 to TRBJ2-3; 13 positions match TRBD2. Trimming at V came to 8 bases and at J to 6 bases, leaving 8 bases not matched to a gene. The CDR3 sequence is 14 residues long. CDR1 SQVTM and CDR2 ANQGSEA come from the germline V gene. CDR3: CSTRLAGGRDTQYF. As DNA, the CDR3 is TGCAGCACCAGACTAGCGGGAGGCCGGGATACGCAGTATTTT.

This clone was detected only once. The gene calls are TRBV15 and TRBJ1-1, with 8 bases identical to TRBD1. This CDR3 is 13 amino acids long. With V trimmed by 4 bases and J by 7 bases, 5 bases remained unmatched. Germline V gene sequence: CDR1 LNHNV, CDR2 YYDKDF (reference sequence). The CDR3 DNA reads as TGTGCCACCAGCACCCAGGACAGGGATGAAGCTTTCTTT. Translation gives CATSTQDRDEAFF.

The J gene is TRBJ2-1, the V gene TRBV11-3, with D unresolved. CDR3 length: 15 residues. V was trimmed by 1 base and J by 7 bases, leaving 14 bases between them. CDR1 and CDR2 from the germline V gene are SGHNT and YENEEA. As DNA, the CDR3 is TGTGCCAGCAGCTTAGGGCGGTCGCTTGGGAATGAGCAGTTCTTC. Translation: CASSLGRSLGNEQFF.

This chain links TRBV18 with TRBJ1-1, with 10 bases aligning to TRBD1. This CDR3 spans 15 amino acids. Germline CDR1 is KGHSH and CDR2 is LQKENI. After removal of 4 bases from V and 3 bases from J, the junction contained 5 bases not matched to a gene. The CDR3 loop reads CASSQGQGGYTEAFF. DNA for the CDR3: TGTGCCAGCTCACAAGGACAGGGGGGATACACTGAAGCTTTCTTT.

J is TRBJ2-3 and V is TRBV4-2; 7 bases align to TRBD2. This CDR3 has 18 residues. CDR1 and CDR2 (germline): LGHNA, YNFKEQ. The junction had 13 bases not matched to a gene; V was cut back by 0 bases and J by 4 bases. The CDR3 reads CASSQDGMGGRGPDTQYF. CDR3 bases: TGTGCCAGCAGCCAAGACGGGATGGGCGGGAGAGGCCCAGATACGCAGTATTTT.

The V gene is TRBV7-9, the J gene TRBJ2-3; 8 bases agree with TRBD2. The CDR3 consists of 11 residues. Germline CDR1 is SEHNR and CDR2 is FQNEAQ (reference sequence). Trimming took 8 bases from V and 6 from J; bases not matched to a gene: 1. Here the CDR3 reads CASRGGDTQYF. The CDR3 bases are TGTGCCAGCCGGGGGGGGGATACGCAGTATTTT.

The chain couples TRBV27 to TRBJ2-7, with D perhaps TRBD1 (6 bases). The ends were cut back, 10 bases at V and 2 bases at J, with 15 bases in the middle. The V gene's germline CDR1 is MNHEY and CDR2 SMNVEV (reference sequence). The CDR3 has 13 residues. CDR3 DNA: TGTGCCACCGGTGGGGGCGAGACCTACGAGCAGTACTTC. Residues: CATGGGETYEQYF.

CDR3 in amino acids: CASSLAGTGGLETQYF. The CDR3 DNA reads as TGTGCCAGCAGCTTGGCCGGGACAGGGGGTTTGGAGACCCAGTACTTC. The chain is built from TRBV7-8 and TRBJ2-5; 11 bases fit TRBD1. Trimming cost V 3 bases and J 5 bases; bases outside gene matches: 8. The CDR3 is made up of 16 amino acids. Per the germline V gene, CDR1 is SGHVS and CDR2 is FQNEAQ.

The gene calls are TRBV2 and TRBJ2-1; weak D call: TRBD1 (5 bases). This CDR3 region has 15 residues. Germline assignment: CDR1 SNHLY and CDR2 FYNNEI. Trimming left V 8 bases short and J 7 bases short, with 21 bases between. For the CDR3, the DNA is TGTGCCAGCCTACTTCAGACCAGGGTTGCAAATGAGCAGTTCTTC. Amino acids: CASLLQTRVANEQFF.

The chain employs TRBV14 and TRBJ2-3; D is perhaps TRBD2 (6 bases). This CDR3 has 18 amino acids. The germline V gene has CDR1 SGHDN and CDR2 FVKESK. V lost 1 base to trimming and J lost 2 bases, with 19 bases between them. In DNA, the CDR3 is TGTGCCAGCAGCCAAGTTGGGATAGCGGTGGGGGTCACAGATACGCAGTATTTT. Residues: CASSQVGIAVGVTDTQYF.

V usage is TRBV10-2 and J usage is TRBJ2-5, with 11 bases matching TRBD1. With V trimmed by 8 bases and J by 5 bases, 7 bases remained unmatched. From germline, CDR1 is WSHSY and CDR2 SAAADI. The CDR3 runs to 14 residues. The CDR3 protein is CASWGQGEEETQYF. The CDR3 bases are TGCGCCAGCTGGGGACAGGGGGAAGAGGAGACCCAGTACTTC.